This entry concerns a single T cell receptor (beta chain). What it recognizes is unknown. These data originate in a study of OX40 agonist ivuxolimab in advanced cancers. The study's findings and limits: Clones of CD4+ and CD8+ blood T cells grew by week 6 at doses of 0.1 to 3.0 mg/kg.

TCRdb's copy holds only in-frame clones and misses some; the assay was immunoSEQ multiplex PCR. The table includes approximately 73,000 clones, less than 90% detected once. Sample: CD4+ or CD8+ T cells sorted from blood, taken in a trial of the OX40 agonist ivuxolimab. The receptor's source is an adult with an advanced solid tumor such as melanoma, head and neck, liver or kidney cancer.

For the CDR3, the DNA is TGTGCCAGCAGCTTTGTGCAGAGGGCGGACCGCGAGCAGTACTTC. This encodes CASSFVQRADREQYF. This chain connects TRBV7-3 to TRBJ2-7; tentatively, D is TRBD2 (5 bases). Germline CDR1 reads SGHTA; CDR2 reads FQGTGA. This CDR3 contains 15 residues. V was trimmed by 3 bases and J by 6 bases, leaving 18 bases between them.